This TCR beta chain was observed in a study of radiotherapy plus CTLA-4 blockade in lung cancer. Study at large: Among all patients, approximately 17% showed objective responses, while 30% to 35% had disease control.

Note on this clone: Its antigen is unknown.

Study-level results: Together with interferon-beta, which increased in serum after radiation, early dynamic changes in blood T cell clones were reportedly the best predictors of response. Expansion of tumor-derived TCR clones was observed in blood after radiotherapy plus ipilimumab.

The CDR3 loop spans 13 amino acids. CDR1 and CDR2 (germline): MNHNY, SVGAGI (reference sequence). V gave up 2 bases and J gave up 8 bases, with 12 bases separating them. Data came from immunoSEQ multiplex PCR; TCRdb stores just in-frame clones and leaves some out. The sample holds approximately 76,000 clones; 60% to 85% are singletons and the top ten take less than 4%. Material: peripheral blood, obtained from a patient treated with radiotherapy plus ipilimumab. The gene calls are TRBV6-6 and TRBJ1-1; tentative D call: TRBD1 (5 bases). The receptor was derived from a human donor with non-small cell lung cancer who had a partial response to radiotherapy plus ipilimumab. Some clones in this sample may be carry-over from other donors' samples. CDR3 nucleotides: TGTGCCAGCAGTTACGTACAGGACCAAGAAGCTTTCTTT. It yields the protein CASSYVQDQEAFF.